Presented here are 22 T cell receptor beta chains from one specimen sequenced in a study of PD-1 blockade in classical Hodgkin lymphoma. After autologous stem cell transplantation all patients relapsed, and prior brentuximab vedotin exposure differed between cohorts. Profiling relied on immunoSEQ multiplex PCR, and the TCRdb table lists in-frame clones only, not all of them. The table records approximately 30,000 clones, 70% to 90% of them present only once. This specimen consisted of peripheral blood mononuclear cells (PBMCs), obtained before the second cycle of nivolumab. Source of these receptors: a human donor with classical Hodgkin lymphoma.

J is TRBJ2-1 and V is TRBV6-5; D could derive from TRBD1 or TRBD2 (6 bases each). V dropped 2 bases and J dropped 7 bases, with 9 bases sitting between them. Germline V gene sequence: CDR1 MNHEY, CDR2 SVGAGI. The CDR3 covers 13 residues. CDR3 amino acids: CASSYRGENEQFF. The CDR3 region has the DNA TGTGCCAGCAGTTACAGGGGGGAAAATGAGCAGTTCTTC.

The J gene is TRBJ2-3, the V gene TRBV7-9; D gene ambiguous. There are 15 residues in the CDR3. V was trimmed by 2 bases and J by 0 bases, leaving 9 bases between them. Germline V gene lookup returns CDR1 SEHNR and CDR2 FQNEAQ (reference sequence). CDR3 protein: CASSLSGVSTDTQYF. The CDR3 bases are TGTGCCAGCAGCTTAAGTGGAGTAAGCACAGATACGCAGTATTTT.

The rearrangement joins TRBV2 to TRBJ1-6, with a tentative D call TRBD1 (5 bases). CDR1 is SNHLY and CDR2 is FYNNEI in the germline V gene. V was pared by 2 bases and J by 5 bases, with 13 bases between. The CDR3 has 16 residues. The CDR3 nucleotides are TGTGCCAGCAGTGAATCGGTCGGGGCGAATAATTCACCCCTCCACTTT. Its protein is CASSESVGANNSPLHF.

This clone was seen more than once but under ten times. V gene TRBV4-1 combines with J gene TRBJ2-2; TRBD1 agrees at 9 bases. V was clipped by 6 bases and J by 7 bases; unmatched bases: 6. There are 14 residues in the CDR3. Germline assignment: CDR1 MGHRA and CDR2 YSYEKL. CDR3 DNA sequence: TGCGCCAGCAGGTACAGGGGGCACGGCGGGGAGCTGTTTTTT. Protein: CASRYRGHGGELFF.

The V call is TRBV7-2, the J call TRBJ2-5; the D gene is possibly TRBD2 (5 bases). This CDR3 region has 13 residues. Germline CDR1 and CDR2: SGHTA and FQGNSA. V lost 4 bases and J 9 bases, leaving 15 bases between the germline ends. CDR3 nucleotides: TGTGCCAGCAGCTCCTATGTACCGGAGGCCCAGTACTTC. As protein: CASSSYVPEAQYF. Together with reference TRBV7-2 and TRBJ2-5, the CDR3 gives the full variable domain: GAGVSQSPSNKVTEKGKDVELRCDPISGHTALYWYRQSLGQGLEFLIYFQGNSAPDKSGLPSDRFSAERTGGSVSTLTIQRTQQEDSAVYLCASSSYVPEAQYFGPGTRLLVL.

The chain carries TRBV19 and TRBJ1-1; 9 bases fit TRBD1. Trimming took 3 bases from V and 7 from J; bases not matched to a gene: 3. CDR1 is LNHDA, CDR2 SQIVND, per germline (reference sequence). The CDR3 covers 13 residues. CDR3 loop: CASSIMTGGEAFF. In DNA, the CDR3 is TGTGCCAGTAGTATTATGACAGGGGGTGAAGCTTTCTTT.

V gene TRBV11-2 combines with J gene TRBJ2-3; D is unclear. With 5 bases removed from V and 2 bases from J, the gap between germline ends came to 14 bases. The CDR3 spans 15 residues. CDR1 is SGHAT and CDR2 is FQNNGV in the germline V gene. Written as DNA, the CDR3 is TGTGCCAGCAGCCCCGGACGGGTATTCACAGATACGCAGTATTTT. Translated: CASSPGRVFTDTQYF.

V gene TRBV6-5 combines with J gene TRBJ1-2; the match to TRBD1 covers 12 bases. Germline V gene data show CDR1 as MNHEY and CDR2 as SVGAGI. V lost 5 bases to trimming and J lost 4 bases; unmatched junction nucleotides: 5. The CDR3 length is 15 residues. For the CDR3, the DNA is TGTGCCAGCAGTGTCCGGGACAGGGGGCTCTATGGCTACACCTTC. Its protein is CASSVRDRGLYGYTF.

Here the CDR3 DNA reads TGTGCCAGCAGGGGTCTTGGACTAGCGGGAGTCGGGGAGCTGTTTTTT. Amino acids: CASRGLGLAGVGELFF. The V and J genes are TRBV11-2 and TRBJ2-2; TRBD2 aligns across 13 bases. The J segment lost 7 bases and the V segment lost 6 bases, leaving 8 bases of the junction unmatched. The CDR3 has 16 residues. CDR1 is SGHAT and CDR2 is FQNNGV in the germline V gene.

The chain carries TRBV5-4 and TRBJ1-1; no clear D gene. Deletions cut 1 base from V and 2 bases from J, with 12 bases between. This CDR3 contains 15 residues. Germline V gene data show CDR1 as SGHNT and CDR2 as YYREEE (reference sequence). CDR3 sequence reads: CASSLRASGNTEAFF. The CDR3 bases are TGTGCCAGCAGCTTGAGAGCGTCGGGAAACACTGAAGCTTTCTTT. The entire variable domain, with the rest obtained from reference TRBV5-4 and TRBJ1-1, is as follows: ETGVTQSPTHLIKTRGQQVTLRCSSQSGHNTVSWYQQALGQGPQFIFQYYREEENGRGNFPPRFSGLQFPNYSSELNVNALELDDSALYLCASSLRASGNTEAFFGQGTRLTVV.

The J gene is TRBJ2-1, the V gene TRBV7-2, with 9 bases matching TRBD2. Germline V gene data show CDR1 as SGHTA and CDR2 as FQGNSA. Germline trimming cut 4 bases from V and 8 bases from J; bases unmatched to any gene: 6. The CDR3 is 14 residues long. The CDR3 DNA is TGTGCCAGCAGCTGGGGACTAGCAAACGATGAGCAGTTCTTC. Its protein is CASSWGLANDEQFF. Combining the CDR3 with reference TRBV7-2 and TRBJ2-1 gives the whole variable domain GAGVSQSPSNKVTEKGKDVELRCDPISGHTALYWYRQSLGQGLEFLIYFQGNSAPDKSGLPSDRFSAERTGGSVSTLTIQRTQQEDSAVYLCASSWGLANDEQFFGPGTRLTVL.

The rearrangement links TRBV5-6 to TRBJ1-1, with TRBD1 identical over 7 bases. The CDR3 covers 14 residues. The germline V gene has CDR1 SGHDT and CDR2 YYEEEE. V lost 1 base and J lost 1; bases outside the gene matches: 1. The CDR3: CASSLNRGNTEAFF. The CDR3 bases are TGTGCCAGCAGCTTGAACAGGGGGAACACTGAAGCTTTCTTT.

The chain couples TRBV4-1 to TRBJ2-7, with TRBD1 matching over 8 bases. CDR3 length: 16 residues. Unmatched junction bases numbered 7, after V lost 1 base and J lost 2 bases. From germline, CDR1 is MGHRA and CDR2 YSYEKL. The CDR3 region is CASSQGPGGSTYEQYF. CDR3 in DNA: TGCGCCAGCAGCCAAGGCCCAGGGGGCAGTACCTACGAGCAGTACTTC.

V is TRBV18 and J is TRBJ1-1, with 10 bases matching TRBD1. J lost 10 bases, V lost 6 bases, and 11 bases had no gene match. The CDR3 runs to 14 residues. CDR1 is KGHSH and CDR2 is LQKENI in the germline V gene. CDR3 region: CASSPWDRGFGAFF. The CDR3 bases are TGTGCCAGCTCCCCGTGGGACAGGGGTTTCGGAGCTTTCTTT.

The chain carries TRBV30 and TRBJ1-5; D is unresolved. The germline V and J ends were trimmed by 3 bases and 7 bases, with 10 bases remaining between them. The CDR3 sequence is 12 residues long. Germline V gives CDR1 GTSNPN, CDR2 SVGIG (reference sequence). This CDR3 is CAWRLLSQPQHF. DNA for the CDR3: TGTGCCTGGAGGCTATTGTCCCAGCCCCAGCATTTT.

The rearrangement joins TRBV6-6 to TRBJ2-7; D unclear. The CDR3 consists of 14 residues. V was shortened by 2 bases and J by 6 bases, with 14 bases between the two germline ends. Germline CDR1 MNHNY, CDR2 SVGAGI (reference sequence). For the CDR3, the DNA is TGTGCCAGCAGTTACCTAGGCGGCCTAAGCGAGCAGTACGTC. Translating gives CASSYLGGLSEQYV.

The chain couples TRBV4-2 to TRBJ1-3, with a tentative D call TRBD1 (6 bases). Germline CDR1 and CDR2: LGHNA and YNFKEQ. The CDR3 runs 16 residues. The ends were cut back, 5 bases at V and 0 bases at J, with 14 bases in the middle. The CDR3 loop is CASSLPRDNSGNTIYF. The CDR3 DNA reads TGTGCCAGCAGCTTACCCCGGGACAACTCTGGAAACACCATATATTTT.

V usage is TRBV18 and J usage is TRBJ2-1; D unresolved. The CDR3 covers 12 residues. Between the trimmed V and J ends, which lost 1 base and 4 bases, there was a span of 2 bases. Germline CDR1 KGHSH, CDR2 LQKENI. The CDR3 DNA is TGTGCCAGCTCACCACAGTACAATGAGCAGTTCTTC. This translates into CASSPQYNEQFF.

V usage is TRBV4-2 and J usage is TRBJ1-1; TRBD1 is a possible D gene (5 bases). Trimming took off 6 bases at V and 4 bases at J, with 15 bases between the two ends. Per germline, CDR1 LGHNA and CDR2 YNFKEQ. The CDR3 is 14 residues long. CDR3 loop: CASRRWGSGTEAFF. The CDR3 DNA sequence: TGTGCCAGCAGGAGGTGGGGGTCTGGCACTGAAGCTTTCTTT.

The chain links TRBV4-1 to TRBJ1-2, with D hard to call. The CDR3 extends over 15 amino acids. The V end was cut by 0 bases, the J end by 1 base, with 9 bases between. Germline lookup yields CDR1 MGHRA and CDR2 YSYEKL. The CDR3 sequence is CASSQEQADNYGYTF. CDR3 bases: TGCGCCAGCAGCCAAGAGCAGGCCGATAACTATGGCTACACCTTC.

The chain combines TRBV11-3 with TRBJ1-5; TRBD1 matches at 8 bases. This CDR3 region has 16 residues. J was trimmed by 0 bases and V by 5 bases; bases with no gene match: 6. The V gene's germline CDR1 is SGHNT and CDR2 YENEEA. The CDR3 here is CASSPYDRGSNQPQHF. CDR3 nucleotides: TGTGCCAGCAGCCCGTACGACAGGGGTAGCAATCAGCCCCAGCATTTT.

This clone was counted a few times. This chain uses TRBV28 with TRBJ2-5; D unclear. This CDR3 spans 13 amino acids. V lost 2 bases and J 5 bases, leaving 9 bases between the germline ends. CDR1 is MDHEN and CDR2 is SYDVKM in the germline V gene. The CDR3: CASSLRVRETQYF. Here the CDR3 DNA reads TGTGCCAGCAGTTTAAGGGTCAGGGAGACCCAGTACTTC.